This TCR beta chain was sequenced during a study of CD8+CD57+ T cells in acquired aplastic anemia. Looking at the study overall: DNA recovered from sorted CD4+ and CD8+ cells had a mean of approximately 3.4 ug.

Genomic DNA templated the TCR beta VDJ and CDR3 profiling. Each CDR3 protein is one row after TCRdb ran MiXCR on the reads. Seen here are about 260,000 distinct CDR3 sequences, about 80% observed once, and the top ten hold about 41%. Notes on the study in general: The number of CD8+ CDR3 sequences shared by patients and controls was roughly 31.

Patients selected for sequencing had displayed CD8+CD57+ cell expansion by flow cytometry. Blood was sampled before the patients had received any therapy. To note about this clonotype: As yet, its antigen is unknown.

Per the germline V gene, CDR1 is SGHVS and CDR2 is FQNEAQ. The CDR3 totals 18 residues. V lost 2 bases to trimming and J lost 1 base, with 21 bases between them. Sequencing used sorted CD4+, CD8+, or CD8+CD57+ T cells (not recorded which) from PBMCs. This sequence joins TRBV7-8 and TRBJ2-7, with D perhaps TRBD1 (7 bases). This clonotype originated in a human donor with aplastic anemia. CDR3: CASSLSGGGTALSYEQYV. The CDR3 nucleotides read TGTGCCAGCAGCTTATCAGGCGGAGGGACAGCCCTTTCCTACGAGCAGTACGTC.